The rows below give T cell receptor beta chains drawn from one sample of a study of regulatory T cells in long-lasting Graves disease. TCRdb independently ran MiXCR on the multiplex PCR reads; one entry per CDR3 protein. The sample contains about 540,000 distinct CDR3 sequences, about 13% of which appear only once. In addition, the sample was reused for a study of T cells in Graves' hyperthyroidism and ophthalmopathy.

The starting material was peripheral blood mononuclear cells (PBMCs), obtained at new diagnosis, from a patient treated with antithyroid drugs. All receptors derive from a man aged 30 to 45 with Graves disease. Each CDR3 is given with its conserved first and last residue. D genes are given only for firm matches. Where a row states a size, it is once, few, many or the class of an expanded clone; other rows omit it.

j_gene | abundance | v_gene | d_gene | CDR3aa | CDR3nt
TRBJ1-4 | NA | TRBV27 | NA | CASSHSLTTNEKLFF | TGTGCCAGCTCCCACTCACTTACAACTAATGAAAAACTGTTTTTT
TRBJ2-5 | many | TRBV5-6 | TRBD1 | CASSSDLDRAETQYF | TGTGCCAGCAGCTCAGACCTGGACAGGGCGGAGACCCAGTACTTC
TRBJ2-3 | many | TRBV7-8 | NA | CASSPSPSTDTQYF | TGTGCCAGCAGTCCTTCCCCCAGCACAGATACGCAGTATTTT
TRBJ2-7 | many | TRBV11-2 | NA | CASSLGSGVREQYF | TGTGCCAGCAGCTTAGGGTCCGGGGTGAGGGAGCAGTACTTC
TRBJ2-3 | NA | TRBV19 | NA | CASSISGMSTDTQYF | TGTGCCAGTAGTATAAGTGGGATGAGCACAGATACGCAGTATTTT
TRBJ2-7 | many | TRBV5-1 | TRBD2 | CASSSLAASYEQYF | TGCGCCAGCAGCTCACTAGCGGCCTCCTACGAGCAGTACTTC
TRBJ2-5 | many | TRBV24-1 | TRBD1 | CATSAGQGALETQYF | TGTGCCACCAGTGCCGGACAGGGGGCGTTGGAGACCCAGTACTTC
TRBJ2-1 | many | TRBV5-5 | TRBD2 | CASSLFLAGVNEQFF | TGTGCCAGCAGCTTGTTTCTAGCGGGAGTTAATGAGCAGTTCTTC
TRBJ2-1 | many | TRBV20-1 | TRBD2 | CSASVQRETDEQFF | TGCAGTGCTAGCGTCCAGCGGGAGACGGATGAGCAGTTCTTC
TRBJ2-1 | many | TRBV12-3/TRBV12-4 | NA | CASSLGHYNEQFF | TGTGCCAGCAGTTTGGGCCATTACAATGAGCAGTTCTTC
TRBJ2-1 | few | TRBV5-8 | NA | CASSYLGGKSYNEQFF | TGTGCCAGCAGCTATCTGGGCGGGAAGTCCTACAATGAGCAGTTCTTC
TRBJ2-3 | NA | TRBV24-1 | TRBD1 | CATSARTGSTDTQYF | TGTGCCACCAGCGCCCGGACAGGGTCGACAGATACGCAGTATTTT
TRBJ2-3 | many | TRBV6-1 | NA | CASSLASVSDTQYF | TGTGCCAGCAGCCTAGCGTCTGTTTCAGATACGCAGTATTTT